These T cell receptor beta chains were read from a single sample in a study of blood T cell repertoires in COVID-19. Measured with immunoSEQ multiplex PCR; TCRdb has only the in-frame clones, and not every one. Here the sample spans approximately 210,000 clones, about 91% being singletons. The sequenced sample was peripheral blood. The receptors were gathered from a man aged 25 to 40 with acute or convalescent COVID-19. CDR3s include the opening cysteine and the closing phenylalanine or tryptophan. Each record gives: clone size, J gene, V gene, D gene, CDR3 protein, CDR3 DNA. The D gene is left open where the match is weak. Expanded clones are given a class, and other clones once, few, many or no size at all.

>-|TRBJ2-7|TRBV29-1|-
CSAGQSYEQYF
TGCAGCGCAGGACAGAGCTACGAGCAGTACTTC
>-|TRBJ2-3|TRBV6-5|-
CASSYGRDTQYF
TGTGCCAGCAGTTACGGGCGAGATACGCAGTATTTT
>once|TRBJ2-7|TRBV28|TRBD1
CASIGQGVYEQYF
TGTGCCAGCATTGGGCAGGGGGTCTACGAGCAGTACTTC
>-|TRBJ2-7|TRBV4-1|TRBD2
CASSRASGSPYEQYF
TGCGCCAGCAGCCGGGCTAGCGGGTCCCCCTACGAGCAGTACTTC
>-|TRBJ2-3|TRBV7-3|TRBD1
CASSQGAHRDTDTQYF
TGTGCCAGCAGCCAGGGGGCCCACAGGGACACAGATACGCAGTATTTT
>-|TRBJ2-7|TRBV27|TRBD1
CASSIRRDRLTRQRGEQYF
TGTGCCAGCAGTATCCGACGGGACAGGTTGACGCGCCAGCGAGGCGAGCAGTACTTC
>-|TRBJ2-7|TRBV7-9|-
CASSPVYEQYF
TGTGCCAGCAGCCCCGTCTACGAGCAGTACTTC
>once|TRBJ1-2|TRBV7-9|-
CASSRFRVGYGYTF
TGTGCCAGCAGCAGATTCAGGGTGGGCTATGGCTACACCTTC
>-|TRBJ2-5|TRBV14|TRBD2
CASSQFRAGDHRGETQYF
TGTGCCAGCAGCCAATTTCGGGCGGGGGATCACCGGGGAGAGACCCAGTACTTC
>-|TRBJ1-6|TRBV19|TRBD1
CASNRQGGIFSYNSPLHF
TGTGCCAGTAACCGGCAGGGGGGTATATTCTCCTATAATTCACCCCTCCACTTT
>-|TRBJ2-5|TRBV7-9|TRBD2
CASSSRSGGAETQYF
TGTGCCAGCAGCTCCCGAAGCGGGGGCGCGGAGACCCAGTACTTC
>-|TRBJ2-2|TRBV11-2|TRBD2
CASSTRTIISGGIPGELFF
TGTGCCAGCAGCACGCGGACAATTATTAGCGGGGGGATCCCCGGGGAGCTGTTTTTT
>-|TRBJ2-7|TRBV4-1|TRBD1
CASSLDRGIYEQYF
TGCGCCAGCAGCCTGGACAGGGGTATCTACGAGCAGTACTTC
>-|TRBJ1-4|TRBV28|-
CASQDAGGRIGKLFF
TGTGCCAGCCAGGACGCCGGGGGGCGAATAGGAAAACTGTTTTTT
>-|TRBJ2-1|TRBV7-3|-
CASSKSTDNEQFF
TGTGCCAGCAGCAAATCGACTGACAATGAGCAGTTCTTC
>-|TRBJ2-1|TRBV9|TRBD2
CASSVEGLAVNEQFF
TGTGCCAGCAGCGTAGAAGGCCTAGCGGTCAATGAGCAGTTCTTC
>-|TRBJ2-6|TRBV14|-
CASSQYQGNSGANVLTF
TGTGCCAGCAGCCAATATCAGGGAAACTCTGGGGCCAACGTCCTGACTTTC
>-|TRBJ2-3|TRBV11-2|-
CASSPQYTQYF
TGTGCCAGCAGCCCACAGTATACGCAGTATTTT
>-|TRBJ2-1|TRBV4-2|TRBD2
CASSQEGTSGGAIVGNEQFF
TGTGCCAGCAGCCAAGAAGGGACTAGCGGGGGGGCTATAGTGGGGAATGAGCAGTTCTTC
>-|TRBJ1-5|TRBV28|-
CASSFGGQPQHF
TGTGCCAGCAGTTTTGGGGGGCAGCCCCAGCATTTT
>-|TRBJ2-7|TRBV9|TRBD1
CASSVDGTGYEQYF
TGTGCCAGCAGCGTAGATGGGACAGGATACGAGCAGTACTTC
>-|TRBJ1-6|TRBV6-5|TRBD1
CASRADRGGSPLHF
TGTGCCAGCAGGGCCGACAGGGGAGGTTCACCCCTCCACTTT
>-|TRBJ1-6|TRBV30|-
CAWSVSQGNSPLHF
TGTGCCTGGAGTGTGTCGCAGGGTAATTCACCCCTCCACTTT
>-|TRBJ2-7|TRBV15|TRBD1
CATSRGQGHEQYF
TGTGCCACCAGCAGGGGACAGGGCCACGAGCAGTACTTC
>-|TRBJ1-5|TRBV2|-
CASRGPAGANQPQHF
TGTGCCAGCAGGGGCCCAGCGGGGGCAAATCAGCCCCAGCATTTT
>-|TRBJ1-2|TRBV9|-
CASSLAPAVDYGYTF
TGTGCCAGCAGCCTTGCGCCCGCGGTGGACTATGGCTACACCTTC
>-|TRBJ1-3|TRBV9|-
CASSAGTSSGNTIYF
TGTGCCAGCAGTGCGGGGACTAGCTCTGGAAACACCATATATTTT